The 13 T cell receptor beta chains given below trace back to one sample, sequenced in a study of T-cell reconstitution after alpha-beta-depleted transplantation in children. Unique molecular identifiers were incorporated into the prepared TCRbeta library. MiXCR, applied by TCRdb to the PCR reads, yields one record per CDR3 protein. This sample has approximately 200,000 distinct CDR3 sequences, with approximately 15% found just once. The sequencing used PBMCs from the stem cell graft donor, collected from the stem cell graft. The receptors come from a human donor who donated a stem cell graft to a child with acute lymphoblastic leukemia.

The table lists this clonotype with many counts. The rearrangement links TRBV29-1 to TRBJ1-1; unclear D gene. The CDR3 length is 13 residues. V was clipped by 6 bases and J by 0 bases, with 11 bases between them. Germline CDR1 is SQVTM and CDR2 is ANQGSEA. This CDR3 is CSVRSLMNTEAFF. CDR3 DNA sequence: TGCAGCGTCCGAAGTCTGATGAACACTGAAGCTTTCTTT.

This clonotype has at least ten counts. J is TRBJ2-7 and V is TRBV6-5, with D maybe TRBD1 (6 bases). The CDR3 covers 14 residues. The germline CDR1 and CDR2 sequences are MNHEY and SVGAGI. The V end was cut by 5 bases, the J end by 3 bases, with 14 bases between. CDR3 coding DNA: TGTGCCAGCAGTCTATCGTGGGGGCGCTACGAGCAGTACTTC. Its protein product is CASSLSWGRYEQYF.

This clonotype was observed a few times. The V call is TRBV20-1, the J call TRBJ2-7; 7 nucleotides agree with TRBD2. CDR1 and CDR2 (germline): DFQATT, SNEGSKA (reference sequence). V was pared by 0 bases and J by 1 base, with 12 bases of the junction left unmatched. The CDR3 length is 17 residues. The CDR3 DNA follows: TGCAGTGCTAGAGAGGGGGGGGGAGGGCCGTCTTCCTACGAGCAGTACTTC. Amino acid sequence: CSAREGGGGPSSYEQYF.

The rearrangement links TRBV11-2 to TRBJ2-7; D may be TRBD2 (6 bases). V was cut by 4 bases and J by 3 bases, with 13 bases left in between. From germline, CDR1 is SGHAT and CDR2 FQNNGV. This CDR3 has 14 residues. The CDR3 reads CASSSGTGIYEQYF. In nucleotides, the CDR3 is TGTGCCAGCAGCTCCGGGACTGGAATCTACGAGCAGTACTTC.

The CDR3 nucleotides are TGTGCCAGCAGCCTCCCGACGGGGCCACAAGAGACCCAGTACTTC. As protein: CASSLPTGPQETQYF. The rearrangement joins TRBV5-4 to TRBJ2-5; D assignment may be TRBD1 or TRBD2 (5 bases each). Trimming removed 4 bases at V and 2 bases at J, with 15 bases between. Per germline, CDR1 SGHNT and CDR2 YYREEE (reference sequence). The CDR3 is 15 amino acids.

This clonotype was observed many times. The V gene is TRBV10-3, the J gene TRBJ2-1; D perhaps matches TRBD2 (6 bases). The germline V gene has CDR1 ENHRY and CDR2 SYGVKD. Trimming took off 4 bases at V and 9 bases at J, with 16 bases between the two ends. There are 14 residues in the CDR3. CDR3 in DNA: TGTGCCATCAGTGTTAGAGGGTTGGAGGGTGAGCAGTTCTTC. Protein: CAISVRGLEGEQFF.

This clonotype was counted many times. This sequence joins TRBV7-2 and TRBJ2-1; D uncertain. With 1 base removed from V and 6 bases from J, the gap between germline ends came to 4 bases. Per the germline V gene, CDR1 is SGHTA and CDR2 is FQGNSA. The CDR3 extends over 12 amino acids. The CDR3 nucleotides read TGTGCCAGCAGCTTAGATCGCAATGAGCAGTTCTTC. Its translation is CASSLDRNEQFF. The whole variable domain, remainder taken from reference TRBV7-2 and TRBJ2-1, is GAGVSQSPSNKVTEKGKDVELRCDPISGHTALYWYRQSLGQGLEFLIYFQGNSAPDKSGLPSDRFSAERTGGSVSTLTIQRTQQEDSAVYLCASSLDRNEQFFGPGTRLTVL.

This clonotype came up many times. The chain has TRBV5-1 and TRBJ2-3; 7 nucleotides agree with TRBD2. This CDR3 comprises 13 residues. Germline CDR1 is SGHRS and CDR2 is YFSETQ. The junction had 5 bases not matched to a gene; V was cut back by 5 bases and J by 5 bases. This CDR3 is CASSYLAEDTQYF. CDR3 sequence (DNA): TGCGCCAGCAGTTATCTAGCGGAAGATACGCAGTATTTT.

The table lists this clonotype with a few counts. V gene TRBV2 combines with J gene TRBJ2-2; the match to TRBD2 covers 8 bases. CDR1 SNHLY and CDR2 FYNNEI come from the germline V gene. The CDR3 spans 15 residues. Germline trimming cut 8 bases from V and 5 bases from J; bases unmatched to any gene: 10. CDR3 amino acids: CASHSPGLGTGELFF. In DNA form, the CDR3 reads TGTGCCAGCCATTCACCGGGACTAGGGACCGGGGAGCTGTTTTTT.

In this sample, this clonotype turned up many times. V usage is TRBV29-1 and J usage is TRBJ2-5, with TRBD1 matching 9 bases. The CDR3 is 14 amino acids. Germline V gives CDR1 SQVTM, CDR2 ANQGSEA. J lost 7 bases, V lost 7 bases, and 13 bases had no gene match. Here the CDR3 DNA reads TGCAGCGCCCTCCCCGGGACAGGGAGGGGGACCCAGTACTTC. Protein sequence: CSALPGTGRGTQYF.

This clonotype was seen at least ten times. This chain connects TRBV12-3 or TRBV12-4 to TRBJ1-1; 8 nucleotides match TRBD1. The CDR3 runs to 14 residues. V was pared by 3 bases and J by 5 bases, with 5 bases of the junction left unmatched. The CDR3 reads CASSFQGAFTEAFF. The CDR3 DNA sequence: TGTGCCAGCAGTTTCCAGGGGGCTTTTACTGAAGCTTTCTTT.

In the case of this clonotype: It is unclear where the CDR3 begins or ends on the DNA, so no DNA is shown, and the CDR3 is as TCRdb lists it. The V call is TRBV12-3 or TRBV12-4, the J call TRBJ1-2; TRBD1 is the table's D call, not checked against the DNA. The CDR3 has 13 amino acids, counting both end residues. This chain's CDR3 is CASSSSDKGGYTF.

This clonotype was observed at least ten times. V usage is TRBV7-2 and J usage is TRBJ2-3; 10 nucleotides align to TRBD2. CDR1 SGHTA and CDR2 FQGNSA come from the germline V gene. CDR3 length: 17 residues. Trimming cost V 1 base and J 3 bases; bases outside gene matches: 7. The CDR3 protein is CASSLVGLAGDTDTQYF. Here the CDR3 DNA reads TGTGCCAGCAGCTTAGTAGGTCTAGCGGGAGATACAGATACGCAGTATTTT.